Listed below are T cell receptor beta chains from one sample, sequenced in a study of CD4 T cells in relation to SARS-CoV-2 and coronaviruses. Generated by immunoSEQ multiplex PCR, the TCRdb table keeps only in-frame clones and is missing some. The data contain 28,000 or so clones, around three quarters of them singletons. Which antigens these TCRs recognize remains unknown. Source material: CD4+ T cells from PBMCs, cultured in vitro. The receptors shown here come from a human donor in good health. The CDR3 runs from the conserved cysteine through the conserved F or W. D genes are given only for firm matches. Where a row states a size, it is once, few, many or the class of an expanded clone; other rows omit it.

CDR3aa: CASSPGGGPPYEQYF
CDR3nt: TGTGCCAGCAGCCCGGGCGGGGGCCCCCCCTACGAGCAGTACTTC
d_gene: NA
j_gene: TRBJ2-7
abundance: NA
v_gene: TRBV5-4

CDR3aa: CASSLRGGYGDTQYF
CDR3nt: TGTGCCAGCAGCTTACGAGGGGGCTACGGAGATACGCAGTATTTT
d_gene: TRBD1
j_gene: TRBJ2-3
abundance: NA
v_gene: TRBV7-7

CDR3aa: CASSNRVPSGQETQYF
CDR3nt: TGTGCCAGCAGCAATCGCGTTCCTAGCGGCCAAGAGACCCAGTACTTC
d_gene: TRBD2
j_gene: TRBJ2-5
abundance: NA
v_gene: TRBV7-6

CDR3aa: CASSEFRVSAGYTF
CDR3nt: TGTGCCAGCAGTGAATTTCGGGTCTCTGCAGGCTACACCTTC
d_gene: NA
j_gene: TRBJ1-2
abundance: NA
v_gene: TRBV25-1

CDR3aa: CASSLGTGRETQYF
CDR3nt: TGTGCCAGCAGTTTAGGAACAGGACGAGAGACCCAGTACTTC
d_gene: NA
j_gene: TRBJ2-5
abundance: once
v_gene: TRBV27

CDR3aa: CASSLPGLAPGELFF
CDR3nt: TGTGCCAGCAGCTTACCGGGACTAGCACCCGGGGAGCTGTTTTTT
d_gene: TRBD2
j_gene: TRBJ2-2
abundance: NA
v_gene: TRBV7-9

CDR3aa: CASRHYDRGNEKLFF
CDR3nt: TGCGCCAGCAGGCACTACGACAGGGGGAATGAAAAACTGTTTTTT
d_gene: TRBD1
j_gene: TRBJ1-4
abundance: NA
v_gene: TRBV4-3

CDR3aa: CASSPRGEAGKSSSYNEQFF
CDR3nt: TGTGCCAGCAGCCCTAGGGGGGAAGCGGGAAAGTCGAGCTCCTACAATGAGCAGTTCTTC
d_gene: NA
j_gene: TRBJ2-1
abundance: NA
v_gene: TRBV7-3

CDR3aa: CASSDSTDTQYF
CDR3nt: TGTGCCAGCAGCGACAGCACAGATACGCAGTATTTT
d_gene: NA
j_gene: TRBJ2-3
abundance: NA
v_gene: TRBV14

CDR3aa: CASSGTQETQYF
CDR3nt: TGTGCCAGCAGTGGGACGCAAGAGACCCAGTACTTC
d_gene: NA
j_gene: TRBJ2-5
abundance: NA
v_gene: TRBV2

CDR3aa: CASSQQTGNYGYTF
CDR3nt: TGTGCCAGTAGTCAGCAAACAGGGAACTATGGCTACACCTTC
d_gene: NA
j_gene: TRBJ1-2
abundance: few
v_gene: TRBV19

CDR3aa: CASSLEGQGANEQFF
CDR3nt: TGTGCCAGCAGCTTAGAGGGGCAGGGGGCCAATGAGCAGTTCTTC
d_gene: TRBD1
j_gene: TRBJ2-1
abundance: NA
v_gene: TRBV11-3

CDR3aa: CASSSELGEAFF
CDR3nt: TGTGCCAGCAGCTCCGAGTTGGGTGAAGCTTTCTTT
d_gene: NA
j_gene: TRBJ1-1
abundance: NA
v_gene: TRBV6-5

CDR3aa: CASSQRARRDTQYF
CDR3nt: TGTGCCAGCAGCCAAAGGGCGAGGAGGGATACGCAGTATTTT
d_gene: NA
j_gene: TRBJ2-3
abundance: NA
v_gene: TRBV14

CDR3aa: CASSLAVLTTGELFF
CDR3nt: TGCGCCAGCAGCTTGGCGGTCTTGACAACCGGGGAGCTGTTTTTT
d_gene: NA
j_gene: TRBJ2-2
abundance: few
v_gene: TRBV5-1

CDR3aa: CASSPAGGAKNIQYF
CDR3nt: TGTGCCAGCAGCCCTGCGGGTGGAGCCAAAAACATTCAGTACTTC
d_gene: NA
j_gene: TRBJ2-4
abundance: NA
v_gene: TRBV7-9

CDR3aa: CASSAQLGPDTQYF
CDR3nt: TGTGCCAGCAGCGCCCAACTAGGGCCAGATACGCAGTATTTT
d_gene: NA
j_gene: TRBJ2-3
abundance: NA
v_gene: TRBV11-2

CDR3aa: CASRGTFEKLFF
CDR3nt: TGTGCCAGCAGGGGGACATTTGAAAAACTGTTTTTT
d_gene: NA
j_gene: TRBJ1-4
abundance: NA
v_gene: TRBV25-1

CDR3aa: CASSLGTEPYEQYF
CDR3nt: TGTGCCAGCAGTCTGGGGACTGAGCCCTACGAGCAGTACTTC
d_gene: NA
j_gene: TRBJ2-7
abundance: NA
v_gene: TRBV2

CDR3aa: CASSDSSGAGANVLTF
CDR3nt: TGTGCCAGCAGTGACTCTTCGGGGGCGGGGGCCAACGTCCTGACTTTC
d_gene: NA
j_gene: TRBJ2-6
abundance: NA
v_gene: TRBV6-4

CDR3aa: CASSQGVIYNEQFF
CDR3nt: TGCGCCAGCAGCCAAGGGGTAATATACAATGAGCAGTTCTTC
d_gene: NA
j_gene: TRBJ2-1
abundance: NA
v_gene: TRBV4-3

CDR3aa: CASSQDRGSNQPQHF
CDR3nt: TGCGCCAGCAGCCAAGATAGAGGAAGCAATCAGCCCCAGCATTTT
d_gene: NA
j_gene: TRBJ1-5
abundance: NA
v_gene: TRBV4-3

CDR3aa: CASSPTGFSNQPQHF
CDR3nt: TGTGCCAGCAGCCCGACAGGGTTTAGCAATCAGCCCCAGCATTTT
d_gene: TRBD1
j_gene: TRBJ1-5
abundance: few
v_gene: TRBV7-2

CDR3aa: CASSPRQATDTQYF
CDR3nt: TGCGCCAGCAGCCCTCGACAGGCAACAGATACGCAGTATTTT
d_gene: NA
j_gene: TRBJ2-3
abundance: NA
v_gene: TRBV5-1

CDR3aa: CATSRTTDREGGYTF
CDR3nt: TGTGCCACCAGCAGAACCACCGACAGGGAAGGAGGCTACACCTTC
d_gene: TRBD1
j_gene: TRBJ1-2
abundance: once
v_gene: TRBV15

CDR3aa: CASSYSGLADDTQYF
CDR3nt: TGTGCCAGCAGTTACTCGGGACTAGCGGACGATACGCAGTATTTT
d_gene: TRBD2
j_gene: TRBJ2-3
abundance: NA
v_gene: TRBV6-2/TRBV6-3

CDR3aa: CASSRDRGGTEAFF
CDR3nt: TGTGCCAGCAGTCGGGACAGGGGGGGAACTGAAGCTTTCTTT
d_gene: TRBD1
j_gene: TRBJ1-1
abundance: NA
v_gene: TRBV2

CDR3aa: CASSVRASVFQETQYF
CDR3nt: TGTGCCAGCAGCGTAAGGGCTAGCGTCTTCCAAGAGACCCAGTACTTC
d_gene: NA
j_gene: TRBJ2-5
abundance: NA
v_gene: TRBV9

CDR3aa: CASSQEQGVQPQHF
CDR3nt: TGCGCCAGCAGCCAGGAGCAGGGGGTTCAGCCCCAGCATTTT
d_gene: TRBD1
j_gene: TRBJ1-5
abundance: NA
v_gene: TRBV4-3

CDR3aa: CASSQGRAGGGETQYF
CDR3nt: TGCGCCAGCAGCCAAGGTCGGGCAGGGGGGGGAGAGACCCAGTACTTC
d_gene: NA
j_gene: TRBJ2-5
abundance: NA
v_gene: TRBV4-1

CDR3aa: CASSYSRYTQYF
CDR3nt: TGTGCCAGCAGTTACTCGAGATATACGCAGTATTTT
d_gene: NA
j_gene: TRBJ2-3
abundance: NA
v_gene: TRBV6-2/TRBV6-3

CDR3aa: CASSLADRQDTEAFF
CDR3nt: TGTGCCAGCAGCTTAGCGGACAGGCAAGACACTGAAGCTTTCTTT
d_gene: TRBD1
j_gene: TRBJ1-1
abundance: NA
v_gene: TRBV7-2

CDR3aa: CASSPRPQEETQYF
CDR3nt: TGTGCCAGCAGCCCCCGACCCCAGGAGGAGACCCAGTACTTC
d_gene: NA
j_gene: TRBJ2-5
abundance: NA
v_gene: TRBV9

CDR3aa: CATSRRGYQETQYF
CDR3nt: TGTGCCACCTCGCGTAGGGGGTACCAAGAGACCCAGTACTTC
d_gene: NA
j_gene: TRBJ2-5
abundance: NA
v_gene: TRBV5-8

CDR3aa: CASSVGLGQGADGYTF
CDR3nt: TGTGCCAGCAGCGTAGGGTTGGGACAGGGAGCGGATGGCTACACCTTC
d_gene: TRBD1
j_gene: TRBJ1-2
abundance: NA
v_gene: TRBV9

CDR3aa: CATGLGDSGNTIYF
CDR3nt: TGTGCCACGGGACTTGGGGATTCTGGAAACACCATATATTTT
d_gene: NA
j_gene: TRBJ1-3
abundance: NA
v_gene: TRBV10-3

CDR3aa: CAIKRDRNIQYF
CDR3nt: TGTGCCATCAAACGGGACAGAAACATTCAGTACTTC
d_gene: TRBD1
j_gene: TRBJ2-4
abundance: few
v_gene: TRBV6-5

CDR3aa: CASSFWDFSGNTIYF
CDR3nt: TGTGCCAGCAGCTTTTGGGACTTTTCTGGAAACACCATATATTTT
d_gene: NA
j_gene: TRBJ1-3
abundance: NA
v_gene: TRBV5-5

CDR3aa: CASSLVAGGSYGYTF
CDR3nt: TGTGCCAGCAGCTTAGTCGCAGGGGGCTCCTATGGCTACACCTTC
d_gene: TRBD1
j_gene: TRBJ1-2
abundance: NA
v_gene: TRBV7-9

CDR3aa: CASSYTGANTEAFF
CDR3nt: TGTGCCAGCAGTTACACGGGGGCAAACACTGAAGCTTTCTTT
d_gene: NA
j_gene: TRBJ1-1
abundance: once
v_gene: TRBV6-5

CDR3aa: CASSLDTGTNSPLHF
CDR3nt: TGCGCCAGCAGCCTAGACACAGGGACCAACTCACCCCTCCACTTT
d_gene: NA
j_gene: TRBJ1-6
abundance: NA
v_gene: TRBV4-3

CDR3aa: CASSQVVRGPTNTEAFF
CDR3nt: TGCGCCAGCAGCCAAGTCGTTCGGGGTCCAACTAACACTGAAGCTTTCTTT
d_gene: NA
j_gene: TRBJ1-1
abundance: few
v_gene: TRBV4-1

CDR3aa: CASSQDFSNQPQHF
CDR3nt: TGTGCCAGCTCACAGGATTTTAGCAATCAGCCCCAGCATTTT
d_gene: NA
j_gene: TRBJ1-5
abundance: NA
v_gene: TRBV18

CDR3aa: CASNQGAIAGELFF
CDR3nt: TGTGCCAGTAATCAGGGGGCGATTGCCGGGGAGCTGTTTTTT
d_gene: TRBD1
j_gene: TRBJ2-2
abundance: NA
v_gene: TRBV19

CDR3aa: CASSPSWDTQYF
CDR3nt: TGTGCCAGCTCACCCTCGTGGGATACGCAGTATTTT
d_gene: NA
j_gene: TRBJ2-3
abundance: NA
v_gene: TRBV18

CDR3aa: CASRNGGDYGTEAFF
CDR3nt: TGTGCCAGTAGGAATGGCGGGGATTACGGAACTGAAGCTTTCTTT
d_gene: NA
j_gene: TRBJ1-1
abundance: NA
v_gene: TRBV19

CDR3aa: CASSQETSGNYNEQFF
CDR3nt: TGTGCCAGCAGCCAAGAAACTAGCGGGAACTACAATGAGCAGTTCTTC
d_gene: TRBD2
j_gene: TRBJ2-1
abundance: NA
v_gene: TRBV3-1/TRBV3-2

CDR3aa: CAWDRVGLAGGIYEQYF
CDR3nt: TGTGCCTGGGATCGCGTCGGACTAGCGGGAGGAATCTACGAGCAGTACTTC
d_gene: TRBD2
j_gene: TRBJ2-7
abundance: NA
v_gene: TRBV30

CDR3aa: CASSGPGAQNTGELFF
CDR3nt: TGTGCCAGCAGCGGACCAGGGGCCCAAAACACCGGGGAGCTGTTTTTT
d_gene: NA
j_gene: TRBJ2-2
abundance: few
v_gene: TRBV7-9

CDR3aa: CASSPGQGANSPLHF
CDR3nt: TGCGCCAGCAGCCCGGGGCAGGGGGCGAATTCACCCCTCCACTTT
d_gene: TRBD1
j_gene: TRBJ1-6
abundance: few
v_gene: TRBV5-1

CDR3aa: CASRGSGDYGYTF
CDR3nt: TGTGCCAGCAGGGGGTCTGGGGACTATGGCTACACCTTC
d_gene: NA
j_gene: TRBJ1-2
abundance: once
v_gene: TRBV6-5

CDR3aa: CASSAGTAYEQYF
CDR3nt: TGTGCCAGCAGCGCCGGGACAGCCTACGAGCAGTACTTC
d_gene: TRBD1
j_gene: TRBJ2-7
abundance: NA
v_gene: TRBV9

CDR3aa: CASSSDWGHNSPLHF
CDR3nt: TGTGCCAGCAGTTCCGACTGGGGGCATAATTCACCCCTCCACTTT
d_gene: NA
j_gene: TRBJ1-6
abundance: NA
v_gene: TRBV6-5

CDR3aa: CASRRTGSYEQYF
CDR3nt: TGTGCCAGCAGGAGGACAGGCTCCTACGAGCAGTACTTC
d_gene: TRBD1
j_gene: TRBJ2-7
abundance: NA
v_gene: TRBV7-2

CDR3aa: CASSQTSGSDTQYF
CDR3nt: TGTGCCAGCAGCCAGACTAGCGGGAGTGATACGCAGTATTTT
d_gene: TRBD2
j_gene: TRBJ2-3
abundance: NA
v_gene: TRBV11-2

CDR3aa: CATPLDRDVQPQHF
CDR3nt: TGTGCCACCCCCCTCGACAGGGATGTGCAGCCCCAGCATTTT
d_gene: TRBD1
j_gene: TRBJ1-5
abundance: NA
v_gene: TRBV3-1/TRBV3-2

CDR3aa: CASSRSGGETQYF
CDR3nt: TGTGCCAGCAGCAGAAGCGGGGGAGAGACCCAGTACTTC
d_gene: TRBD2
j_gene: TRBJ2-5
abundance: NA
v_gene: TRBV7-2

CDR3aa: CASSPRGGETQYF
CDR3nt: TGTGCCAGCTCACCAAGAGGGGGAGAGACCCAGTACTTC
d_gene: NA
j_gene: TRBJ2-5
abundance: NA
v_gene: TRBV18

CDR3aa: CASSVVGRGTGELFF
CDR3nt: TGTGCCAGCAGCGTAGTAGGGCGGGGGACCGGGGAGCTGTTTTTT
d_gene: TRBD2
j_gene: TRBJ2-2
abundance: NA
v_gene: TRBV9